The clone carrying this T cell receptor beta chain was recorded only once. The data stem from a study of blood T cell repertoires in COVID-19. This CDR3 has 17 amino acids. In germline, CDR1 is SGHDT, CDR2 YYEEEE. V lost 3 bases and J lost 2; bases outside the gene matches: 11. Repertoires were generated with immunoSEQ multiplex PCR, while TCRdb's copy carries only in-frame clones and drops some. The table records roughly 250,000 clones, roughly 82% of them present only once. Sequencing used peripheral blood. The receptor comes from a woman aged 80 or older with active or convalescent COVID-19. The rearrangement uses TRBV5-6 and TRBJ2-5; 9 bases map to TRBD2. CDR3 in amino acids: CASSSRELLAGQETQYF. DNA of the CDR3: TGTGCCAGCAGCTCTCGGGAGCTGCTAGCGGGGCAAGAGACCCAGTACTTC.